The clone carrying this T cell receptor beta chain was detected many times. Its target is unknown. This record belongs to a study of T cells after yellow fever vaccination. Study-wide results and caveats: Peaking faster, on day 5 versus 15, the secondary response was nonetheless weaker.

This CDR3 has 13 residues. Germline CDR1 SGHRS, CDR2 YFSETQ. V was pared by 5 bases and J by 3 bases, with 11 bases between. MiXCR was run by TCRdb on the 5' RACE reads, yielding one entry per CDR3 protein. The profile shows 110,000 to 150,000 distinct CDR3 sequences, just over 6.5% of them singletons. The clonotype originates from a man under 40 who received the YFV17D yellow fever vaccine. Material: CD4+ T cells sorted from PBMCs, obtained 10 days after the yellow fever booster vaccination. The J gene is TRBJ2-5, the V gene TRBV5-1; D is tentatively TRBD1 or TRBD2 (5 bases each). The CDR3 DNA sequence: TGCGCCAGCAGTTTCGGGGCCGAAGAGACCCAGTACTTC. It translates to CASSFGAEETQYF. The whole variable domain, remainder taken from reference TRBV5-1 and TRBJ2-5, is KAGVTQTPRYLIKTRGQQVTLSCSPISGHRSVSWYQQTPGQGLQFLFEYFSETQRNKGNFPGRFSGRQFSNSRSEMNVSTLELGDSALYLCASSFGAEETQYFGPGTRLLVL.